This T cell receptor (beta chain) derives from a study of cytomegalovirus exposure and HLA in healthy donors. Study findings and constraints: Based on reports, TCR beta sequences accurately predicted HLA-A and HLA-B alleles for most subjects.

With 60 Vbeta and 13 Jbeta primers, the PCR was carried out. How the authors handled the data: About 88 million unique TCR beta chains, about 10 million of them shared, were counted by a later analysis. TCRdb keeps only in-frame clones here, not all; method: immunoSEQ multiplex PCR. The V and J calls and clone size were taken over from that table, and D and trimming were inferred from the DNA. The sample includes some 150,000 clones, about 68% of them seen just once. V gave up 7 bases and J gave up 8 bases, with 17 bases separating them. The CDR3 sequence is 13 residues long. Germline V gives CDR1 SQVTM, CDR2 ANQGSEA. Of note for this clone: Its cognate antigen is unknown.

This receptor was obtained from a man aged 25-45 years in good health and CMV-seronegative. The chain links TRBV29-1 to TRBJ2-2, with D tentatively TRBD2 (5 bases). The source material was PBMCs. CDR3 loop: CSARRVEGGELFF. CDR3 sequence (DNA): TGCAGCGCCAGGCGGGTTGAAGGTGGGGAGCTGTTTTTT.